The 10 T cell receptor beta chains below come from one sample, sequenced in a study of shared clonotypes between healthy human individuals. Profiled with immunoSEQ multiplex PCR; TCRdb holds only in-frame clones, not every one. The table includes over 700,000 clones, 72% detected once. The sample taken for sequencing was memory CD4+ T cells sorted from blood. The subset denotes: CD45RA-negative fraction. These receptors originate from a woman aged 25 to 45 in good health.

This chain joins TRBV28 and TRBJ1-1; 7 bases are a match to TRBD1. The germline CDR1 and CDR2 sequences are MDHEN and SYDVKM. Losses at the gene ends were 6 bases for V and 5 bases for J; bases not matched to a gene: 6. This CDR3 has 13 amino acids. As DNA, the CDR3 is TGTGCCAGCAGAACGACAGGGTGGACTGAAGCTTTCTTT. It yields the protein CASRTTGWTEAFF.

The DNA for the CDR3 is TGTGCCAGCAGACCACAGGCTTCTGGGGCCAACGTCCTGACTTTC. As protein: CASRPQASGANVLTF. The chain couples TRBV6-5 to TRBJ2-6; D may be TRBD1 (5 bases). The CDR3 has 15 amino acids. Per the germline V gene, CDR1 is MNHEY and CDR2 is SVGAGI. V dropped 6 bases and J dropped 1 base, with 10 bases sitting between them.

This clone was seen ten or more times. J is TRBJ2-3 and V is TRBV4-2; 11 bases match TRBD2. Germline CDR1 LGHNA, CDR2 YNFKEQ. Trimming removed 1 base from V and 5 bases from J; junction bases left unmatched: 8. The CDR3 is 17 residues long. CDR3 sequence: CASSQVGSGRAVDTQYF. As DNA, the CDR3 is TGTGCCAGCAGCCAAGTGGGTAGCGGGAGGGCCGTAGATACGCAGTATTTT.

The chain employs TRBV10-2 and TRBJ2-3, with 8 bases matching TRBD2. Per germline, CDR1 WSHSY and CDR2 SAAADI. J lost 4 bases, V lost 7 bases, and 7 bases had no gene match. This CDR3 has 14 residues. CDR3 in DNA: TGCGCCAGCAACAGACTAGCGAGCGCAGATACGCAGTATTTT. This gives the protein CASNRLASADTQYF.

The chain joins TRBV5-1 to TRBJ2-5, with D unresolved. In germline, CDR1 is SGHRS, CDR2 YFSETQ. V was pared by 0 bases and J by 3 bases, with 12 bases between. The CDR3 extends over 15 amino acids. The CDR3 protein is CASSLAWSLKETQYF. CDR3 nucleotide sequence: TGCGCCAGCAGCTTGGCCTGGTCACTGAAAGAGACCCAGTACTTC.

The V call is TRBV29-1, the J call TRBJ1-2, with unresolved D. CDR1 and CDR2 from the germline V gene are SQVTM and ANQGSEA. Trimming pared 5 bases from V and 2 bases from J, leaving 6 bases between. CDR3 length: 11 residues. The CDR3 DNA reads TGCAGCGTTATGGAGAACTATGGCTACACCTTC. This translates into CSVMENYGYTF.

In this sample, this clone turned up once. This chain's CDR3 is CASSSVSNQPQHF. The DNA of the CDR3 is TGTGCCAGTAGCAGCGTTAGCAATCAGCCCCAGCATTTT. The chain employs TRBV19 and TRBJ1-5; D not certain. V lost 6 bases to trimming and J lost 0 bases, with 6 bases between them. The CDR3 sequence is 13 residues long. Germline CDR1 LNHDA, CDR2 SQIVND (reference sequence).

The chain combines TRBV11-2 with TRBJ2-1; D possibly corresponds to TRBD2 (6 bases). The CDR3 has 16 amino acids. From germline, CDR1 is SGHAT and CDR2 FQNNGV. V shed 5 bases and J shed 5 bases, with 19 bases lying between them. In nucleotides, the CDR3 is TGTGCCAGCAGCCTAGGAGGTAGCGGAAGTAACAATGAGCAGTTCTTC. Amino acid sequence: CASSLGGSGSNNEQFF. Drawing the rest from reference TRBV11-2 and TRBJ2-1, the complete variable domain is EAGVAQSPRYKIIEKRQSVAFWCNPISGHATLYWYQQILGQGPKLLIQFQNNGVVDDSQLPKDRFSAERLKGVDSTLKIQPAKLEDSAVYLCASSLGGSGSNNEQFFGPGTRLTVL.

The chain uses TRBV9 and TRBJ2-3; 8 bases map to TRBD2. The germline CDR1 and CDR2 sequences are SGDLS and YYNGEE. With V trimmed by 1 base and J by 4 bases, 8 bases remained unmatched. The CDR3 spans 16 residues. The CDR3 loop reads CASSVSAAGVADTQYF. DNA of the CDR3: TGTGCCAGCAGCGTATCAGCAGCGGGAGTCGCAGATACGCAGTATTTT.

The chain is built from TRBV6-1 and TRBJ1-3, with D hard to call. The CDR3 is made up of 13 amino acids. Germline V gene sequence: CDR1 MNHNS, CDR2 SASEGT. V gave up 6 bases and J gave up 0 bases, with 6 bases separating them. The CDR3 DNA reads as TGTGCCAGCAGAACAGACTCTGGAAACACCATATATTTT. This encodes CASRTDSGNTIYF.